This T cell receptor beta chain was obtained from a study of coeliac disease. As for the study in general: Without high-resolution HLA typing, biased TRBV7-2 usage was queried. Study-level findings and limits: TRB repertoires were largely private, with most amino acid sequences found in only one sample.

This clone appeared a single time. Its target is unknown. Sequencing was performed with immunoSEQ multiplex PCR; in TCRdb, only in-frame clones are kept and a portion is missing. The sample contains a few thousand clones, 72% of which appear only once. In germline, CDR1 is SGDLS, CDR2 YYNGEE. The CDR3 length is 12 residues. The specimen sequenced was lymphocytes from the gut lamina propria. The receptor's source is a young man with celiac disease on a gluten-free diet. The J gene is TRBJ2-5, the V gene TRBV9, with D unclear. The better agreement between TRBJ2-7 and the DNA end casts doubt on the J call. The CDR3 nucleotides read TGTGCCAGCAGCGTAGCCGGGTCCGAGCAGTACTTC. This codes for CASSVAGSEQYF.